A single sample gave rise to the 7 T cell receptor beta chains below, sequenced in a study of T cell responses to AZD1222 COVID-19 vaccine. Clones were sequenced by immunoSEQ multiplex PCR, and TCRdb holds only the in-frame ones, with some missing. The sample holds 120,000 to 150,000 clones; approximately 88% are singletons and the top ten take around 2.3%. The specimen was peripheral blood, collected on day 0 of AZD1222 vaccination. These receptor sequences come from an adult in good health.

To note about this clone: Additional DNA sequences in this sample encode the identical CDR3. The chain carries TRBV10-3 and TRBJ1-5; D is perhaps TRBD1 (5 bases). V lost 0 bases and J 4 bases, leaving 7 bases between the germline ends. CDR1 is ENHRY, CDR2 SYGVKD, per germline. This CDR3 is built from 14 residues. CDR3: CAISESGGNQPQHF. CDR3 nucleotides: TGTGCCATCAGTGAGTCTGGGGGGAATCAGCCCCAGCATTTT.

CDR3 DNA sequence: TGTGCCAGCAGCGTAATGAGCGGGAGCTACGAGCAGTACTTC. The encoded protein is CASSVMSGSYEQYF. V is TRBV9 and J is TRBJ2-7, with 8 bases aligning to TRBD2. Trimming removed 1 base from V and 3 bases from J; junction bases left unmatched: 3. Germline V gene sequence: CDR1 SGDLS, CDR2 YYNGEE. The CDR3 spans 14 residues.

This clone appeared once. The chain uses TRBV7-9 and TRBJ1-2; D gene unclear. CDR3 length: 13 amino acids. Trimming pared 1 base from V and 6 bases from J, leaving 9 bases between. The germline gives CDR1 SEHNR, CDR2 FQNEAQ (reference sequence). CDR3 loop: CASSLVRSDGYTF. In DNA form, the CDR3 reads TGTGCCAGCAGCTTAGTCCGGTCAGATGGCTACACCTTC.

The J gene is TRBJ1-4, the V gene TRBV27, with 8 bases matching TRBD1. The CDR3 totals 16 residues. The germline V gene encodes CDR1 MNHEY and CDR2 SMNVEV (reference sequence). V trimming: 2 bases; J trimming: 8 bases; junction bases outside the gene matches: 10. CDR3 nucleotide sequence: TGTGCCAGCAGTTTAAGGCCTGGACAGGGCTTGGAAAAACTGTTTTTT. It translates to CASSLRPGQGLEKLFF.

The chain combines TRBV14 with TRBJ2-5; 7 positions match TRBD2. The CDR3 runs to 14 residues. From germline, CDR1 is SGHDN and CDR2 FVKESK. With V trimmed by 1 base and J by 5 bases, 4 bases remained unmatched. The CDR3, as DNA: TGTGCCAGCAGCCAAGGTCCAGCGGGGGAGACCCAGTACTTC. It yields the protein CASSQGPAGETQYF.

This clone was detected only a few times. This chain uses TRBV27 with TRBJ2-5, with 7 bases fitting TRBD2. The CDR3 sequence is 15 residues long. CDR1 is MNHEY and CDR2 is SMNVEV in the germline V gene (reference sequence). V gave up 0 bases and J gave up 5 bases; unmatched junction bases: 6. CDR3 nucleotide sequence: TGTGCCAGCAGTTTATCCTCGTGGGGGGGGGAGACCCAGTACTTC. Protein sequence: CASSLSSWGGETQYF.

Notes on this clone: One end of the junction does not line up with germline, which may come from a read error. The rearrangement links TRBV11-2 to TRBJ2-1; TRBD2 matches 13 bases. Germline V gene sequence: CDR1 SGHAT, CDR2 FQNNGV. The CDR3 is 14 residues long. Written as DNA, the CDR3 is TGTGCCAGCAGCTTGGGACTAGCGGGGCGTCCTACGCTCTTC. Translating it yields CASSLGLAGRPTLF. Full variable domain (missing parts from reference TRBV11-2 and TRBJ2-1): EAGVAQSPRYKIIEKRQSVAFWCNPISGHATLYWYQQILGQGPKLLIQFQNNGVVDDSQLPKDRFSAERLKGVDSTLKIQPAKLEDSAVYLCASSLGLAGRPTLFGPGTRLTVL.